This record covers a single TCR beta chain. Its target antigen remains unknown. The sample holds no much larger clone one base away, and base qualities are not on file. The trial excluded patients who had a history of autoimmune disease or who were on systemic immunosuppression. Peripheral blood for TCR sequencing was drawn from every dose cohort at baseline, at cycle 4 day 1 and at cycle 7 day 1. The samples were drawn from a first-in-human, open-label, multicenter phase I dose-escalation trial of ivuxolimab. Adults with locally advanced or metastatic head and neck squamous cell, hepatocellular, melanoma or renal cell carcinoma were enrolled in the trial. Before TCR sequencing, CD4+ T cells and CD8+ T cells were sorted from peripheral blood as separate populations. The sample is drawn from a study of OX40 agonist ivuxolimab in advanced cancers. Broadly, across the study: Ivuxolimab was a fully human IgG2 agonistic monoclonal antibody targeting the costimulatory receptor OX40 (CD134). Intravenous ivuxolimab was administered to patients every 2 weeks at six dose levels: 0.01, 0.1, 0.3, 1.5, 3 and 10 mg/kg. Of the 50 to 55 dose-escalation patients, hepatocellular carcinoma was present in roughly 19, melanoma in roughly 15, renal cell carcinoma in 9 and head and neck cancer in 9. A male proportion of 82.7% and a mean age of roughly 55 years, ranging from roughly 23 to 80, were recorded for the dose-escalation cohort. Patients were allowed to have had prior anti-PD-1, anti-PD-L1 or anti-CTLA-4 therapy, and around 41% of the dose-escalation patients had previously received checkpoint inhibitors. Partial responses were achieved by three dose-escalation patients, of whom one had hepatocellular carcinoma and two had cutaneous melanoma. Peripheral TCRbeta sequencing aimed to test whether ivuxolimab altered TCR sequence diversity and caused clonal T-cell expansion. The monotherapy dose-escalation portion (N ≈ 55 patients) of the phase I ivuxolimab trial is reported in the paper. The full study reports these points: After ivuxolimab, CD8+ T cells had more expanded clones than CD4+ T cells on average. At doses of 0.1 to 3.0 mg/kg, clonal expansion of both CD4+ and CD8+ T cells in blood was seen between baseline and week 6. In partial responders in the 0.1-3.0 mg/kg groups, normalized peripheral clonal expansion was found to be among the lowest, especially among CD8+ T cells. Low levels of normalized T-cell clonal expansion were also seen in some patients who did not respond. The antigen specificity of the clonally expanded peripheral T cells was not determined.

To sequence the TCRbeta CDR3 region, genomic DNA was isolated from the sorted cells. The immunoSEQ Assay was used for sequencing of TCRbeta CDR3 regions. The source is immuneACCESS, and TCRdb retained only in-frame sequences with V and J called. Part of the clones is not carried over; for the studies checked, unresolved V genes explain less than half of this, and the remainder is unexplained. The sample records about 72,000 clones, roughly 89% of which are singletons. The ten most abundant clones make up more than 9.5% of the sample. After removal of 8 bases from V and 0 bases from J, the junction retains 1 base not matched to a gene. Inclusive of the bounding cysteine and phenylalanine, the CDR3 is 12 residues long. The entry retains the CDR3 DNA only, 36 bases that are in frame from base 1. According to the germline V gene, CDR1 reads MNHEY and CDR2 reads SVGAGI.

The specimen comprised CD4+ or CD8+ T cells sorted from blood, sampled in a trial of the OX40 agonist ivuxolimab. The V gene is TRBV6-5 and the J gene is TRBJ2-7, with 7 junctional bases fitting TRBD1. The receptor's source is an adult with an advanced solid tumor such as melanoma, head and neck, liver or kidney cancer. The CDR3 corresponds to CASRTGSYEQYF. The DNA sequence reads TGTGCCAGCCGGACAGGCTCCTACGAGCAGTACTTC.